A selection of T cell receptor beta chains follows, all from one sample in a study of shared clonotypes between healthy human individuals. The repertoire was sequenced with immunoSEQ multiplex PCR; TCRdb's copy has only in-frame clones and lacks some. The data hold around 1,000,000 clones, with approximately 80% observed a single time. The sequenced sample was memory CD4+ T cells from PBMCs. Receptors originate from a man between 18 and 29 years old in good health. Some clones in this sample may be carry-over from other donors' samples. Both conserved end residues are part of each CDR3.

V gene,CDR3 protein
TRBV11-2,CASSQGASYGYTF
TRBV28,CASSLDRLGNTIYF
TRBV6-5,CASSYGAGEWYF
TRBV5-1,CASSWGQGVDQPQHF
TRBV14,CASSQEFGPTEEEQYF
TRBV28,CASSPPSSGNTIYF
TRBV6-6,CASRGNSDNEQFF
TRBV7-9,CASSSGLGVTGELFF
TRBV27,CASSFGTGELFF
TRBV11-3,CASSFGTGELFF
TRBV30,CAWSVIRQSYSGANVLTF
TRBV18,CASSQSREGYEQYF
TRBV11-3,CASSLGPHTEAFF
TRBV14,CASSLRRGGTGELFF
TRBV11-3,CASSKGQSSYEQYF
TRBV28,CASSLAQARYTEAFF
TRBV16,CASTAHHGEQYF
TRBV11-3,CASSPGRNTYEQYF
TRBV6-5,CASRRTTGELFF
TRBV10-3,CANSPLAGSYEQYF
TRBV21-1,CASSTAGLAGYEQYF
TRBV6-5,CASSYSSVRASEQYF
TRBV5-3,CATTGGGEGYTF
TRBV4-2,CASSQGGGGGELFF
TRBV5-1,CASSLTGYEQYF
TRBV6-1,CASSVPGNYGYTF
TRBV10-3,CAISPSGSNGNEQFF
TRBV7-2,CASSPRQGSGNTIYF
TRBV9,CASSKDPDGQETQYF
TRBV28,CASNTGTGLSYEQYF
TRBV5-3,CASSLDPGFPSPQHF
TRBV4-2,CASSQDLVGASGIGEQYF
TRBV5-1,CASSRDTSNYGYTF
TRBV30,CAWQGGGNSNQPQHF
TRBV28,CASRGTVQGEKLFF
TRBV6-6,CASSLQGSGNTIYF
TRBV28,CASSTLGTSLSYEQYF
TRBV2,CASSRGPSRAYEQYF
TRBV28,CASSSGQGDYGYTF
TRBV11-2,CASSLTYQLDSPADTQYF
TRBV7-9,CASSLGINYGYTF
TRBV19,CASSIAVLRGEQYF
TRBV5-4,CASSPYQTYEQYF
TRBV7-2,CASSLSGNTIYF
TRBV6-5,CASSYGGQPYGYTF
TRBV11-2,CASSLLRQNTEAFF
TRBV10-3,CAISVDGSYEQYF
TRBV7-9,CASSLDRGLHEKLFF
TRBV2,CASTGSEKETQYF